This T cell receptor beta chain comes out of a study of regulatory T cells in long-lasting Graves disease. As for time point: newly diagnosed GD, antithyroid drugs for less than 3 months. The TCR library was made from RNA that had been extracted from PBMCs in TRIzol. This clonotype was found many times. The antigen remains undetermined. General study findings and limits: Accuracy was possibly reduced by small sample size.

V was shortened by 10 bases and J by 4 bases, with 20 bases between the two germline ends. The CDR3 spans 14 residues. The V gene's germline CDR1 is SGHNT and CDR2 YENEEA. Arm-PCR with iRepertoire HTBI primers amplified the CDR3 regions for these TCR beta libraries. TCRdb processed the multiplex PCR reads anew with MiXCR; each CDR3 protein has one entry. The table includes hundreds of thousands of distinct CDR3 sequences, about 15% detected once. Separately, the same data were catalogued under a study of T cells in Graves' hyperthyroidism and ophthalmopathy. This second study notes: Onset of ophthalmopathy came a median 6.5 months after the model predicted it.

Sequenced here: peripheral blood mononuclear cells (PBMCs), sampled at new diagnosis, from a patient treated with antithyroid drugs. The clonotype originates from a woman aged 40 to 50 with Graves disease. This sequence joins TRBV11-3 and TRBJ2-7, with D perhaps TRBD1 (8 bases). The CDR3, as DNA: TGTGCCACTCGGGGGGCAGGGGGCTCGTACGAGCAGTACTTC. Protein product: CATRGAGGSYEQYF.